Following are 22 T cell receptor beta chains from one sample sequenced in a study of cytomegalovirus exposure and HLA in healthy donors. PCR involved 60 Vbeta and 13 Jbeta primers. Produced via immunoSEQ multiplex PCR; TCRdb's table is partial and in-frame only. Of 200,000 to 250,000 clones in the sample, 70% to 80% were seen once. The sequenced sample was PBMCs. The receptors shown here come from a young woman in good health and CMV-seronegative.

V is TRBV7-2 and J is TRBJ2-5; maybe TRBD1 (5 bases). V was clipped by 2 bases and J by 5 bases, with 15 bases between them. This CDR3 contains 15 residues. Germline CDR1 is SGHTA and CDR2 is FQGNSA. The CDR3 region has the DNA TGTGCCAGCAGCTTAAATTCACCAGGGCAGGAGACCCAGTACTTC. Amino acid sequence: CASSLNSPGQETQYF.

This clone was detected a few times. The chain uses TRBV6-6 and TRBJ2-7; no clear D gene. CDR1 and CDR2 from the germline V gene are MNHNY and SVGAGI (reference sequence). The CDR3 runs 15 residues. V lost 1 base and J 2 bases, leaving 12 bases between the germline ends. CDR3 amino acids: CASSYFGGSTYEQYF. CDR3 bases: TGTGCCAGCAGTTACTTCGGCGGATCCACCTACGAGCAGTACTTC.

As regards this clone: Germline and junction disagree at one end, which may indicate a read error. The chain recombines TRBV7-9 with TRBJ1-6; 9 bases match TRBD1. CDR3 size: 17 residues. In germline, CDR1 is SEHNR, CDR2 FQNEAQ (reference sequence). CDR3 bases: TGTGTCAGCAGCGCGGGGACAGGGTCCTCCTATAATTCACCCCTCCACTTT. The encoded protein is CVSSAGTGSSYNSPLHF.

This rearrangement joins TRBV6-5 to TRBJ1-1; no clear D gene. This CDR3 is 14 amino acids long. V lost 9 bases and J lost 1, with 15 bases in between. Germline V gene lookup returns CDR1 MNHEY and CDR2 SVGAGI. CDR3 in DNA: TGTGCCAGTGGCGGGTATCGGGGGAACACTGAAGCTTTCTTT. This codes for CASGGYRGNTEAFF.

This sequence joins TRBV5-1 and TRBJ1-2; D not resolved. Germline V gene lookup returns CDR1 SGHRS and CDR2 YFSETQ. V was shortened by 3 bases and J by 8 bases, with 8 bases between the two germline ends. The CDR3 is 11 amino acids. The CDR3 sequence: CASSSEEGYTF. CDR3 in DNA: TGCGCCAGCAGCTCGGAGGAGGGCTACACCTTC.

This chain connects TRBV2 to TRBJ2-3; D not certain. V shed 0 bases and J shed 6 bases, with 4 bases lying between them. CDR1 is SNHLY, CDR2 FYNNEI, per germline. The CDR3 length is 12 residues. CDR3 coding DNA: TGTGCCAGCAGTGAAGCACAGGATACGCAGTATTTT. Amino acid sequence: CASSEAQDTQYF.

The chain employs TRBV13 and TRBJ2-2, with TRBD1 identical over 7 bases. CDR1 and CDR2 from the germline V gene are PRHDT and FYEKMQ (reference sequence). With 4 bases clipped from V and 4 bases from J, the junction kept 12 bases outside the gene matches. The CDR3 totals 17 residues. CDR3 nucleotide sequence: TGTGCCAGCAGCTCCCCACCGGACAGGCTTGGCACCGGGGAGCTGTTTTTT. Protein sequence: CASSSPPDRLGTGELFF.

J is TRBJ2-1 and V is TRBV9; D not certain. CDR1 and CDR2 (germline): SGDLS, YYNGEE. The germline V and J ends were trimmed by 3 bases and 0 bases, with 13 bases remaining between them. The CDR3 is 16 amino acids. This CDR3 is CASSGVNSLSYNEQFF. CDR3 nucleotides: TGTGCCAGCAGCGGGGTCAATAGCCTCTCCTACAATGAGCAGTTCTTC.

The gene calls are TRBV7-9 and TRBJ1-1; 11 nucleotides align to TRBD1. The CDR3 has 14 amino acids. After removal of 4 bases from V and 5 bases from J, the junction contained 3 bases not matched to a gene. Germline CDR1 is SEHNR and CDR2 is FQNEAQ (reference sequence). CDR3 amino acids: CASSWGQGGTEAFF. The CDR3 DNA reads as TGTGCCAGCAGCTGGGGACAGGGGGGAACTGAAGCTTTCTTT.

V and J are TRBV6-1 and TRBJ1-3; 8 positions agree with TRBD1. This CDR3 contains 14 residues. V lost 6 bases and J lost 2; bases outside the gene matches: 3. The germline V gene encodes CDR1 MNHNS and CDR2 SASEGT. The CDR3 nucleotides read TGTGCCAGCAGCGCGGACAGGGCTGGAAACACCATATATTTT. This translates into CASSADRAGNTIYF.

This chain links TRBV29-1 with TRBJ1-2; TRBD1 matches at 8 bases. V lost 4 bases to trimming and J lost 8 bases; unmatched junction nucleotides: 6. This CDR3 spans 12 amino acids. Germline lookup yields CDR1 SQVTM and CDR2 ANQGSEA. CDR3 residues: CSVVQGARGYTF. The CDR3 DNA reads as TGCAGCGTTGTCCAGGGGGCGCGGGGCTACACCTTC.

The gene calls are TRBV7-3 and TRBJ2-1, with unresolved D. The ends were cut back, 0 bases at V and 9 bases at J, with 9 bases in the middle. Germline CDR1 SGHTA, CDR2 FQGTGA. CDR3 length: 13 residues. The CDR3 nucleotides read TGTGCCAGCAGCTTAACGTTATCTAGTGAGCAGTTCTTC. Amino acid sequence: CASSLTLSSEQFF. Full variable domain (missing parts from reference TRBV7-3 and TRBJ2-1): GAGVSQTPSNKVTEKGKYVELRCDPISGHTALYWYRQSLGQGPEFLIYFQGTGAADDSGLPNDRFFAVRPEGSVSTLKIQRTERGDSAVYLCASSLTLSSEQFFGPGTRLTVL.

This clone was detected a few times. The chain is built from TRBV28 and TRBJ2-5; D perhaps matches TRBD2 (5 bases). Germline values: CDR1 MDHEN, CDR2 SYDVKM. The CDR3 has 15 residues. V was cut by 5 bases and J by 4 bases, with 17 bases left in between. The CDR3 bases are TGTGCCAGCAGTAAGCCCGGTGGAGGTCGAGAGACCCAGTACTTC. Protein sequence: CASSKPGGGRETQYF.

The V and J genes are TRBV7-8 and TRBJ1-1; maybe TRBD1 (6 bases). This CDR3 contains 16 residues. The V and J ends lost 0 bases and 7 bases respectively, with 18 bases between them. Germline V CDR1 and CDR2: SGHVS, FQNEAQ. CDR3 region: CASSLAREGEGVEAFF. CDR3 DNA sequence: TGTGCCAGCAGCTTAGCGAGGGAAGGGGAGGGGGTTGAAGCTTTCTTT.

The chain uses TRBV2 and TRBJ2-1; D is unresolved. Germline CDR1 and CDR2: SNHLY and FYNNEI. Trimming cost V 3 bases and J 4 bases, with 7 bases left between them. CDR3 length: 13 amino acids. DNA for the CDR3: TGTGCCAGCAGTGAGTCCATTTACAATGAGCAGTTCTTC. This codes for CASSESIYNEQFF.

The chain couples TRBV5-6 to TRBJ2-1; D may be TRBD2 (6 bases). The CDR3 sequence is 12 residues long. Germline V gene sequence: CDR1 SGHDT, CDR2 YYEEEE. V lost 4 bases and J 9 bases, leaving 11 bases between the germline ends. CDR3 sequence reads: CASSGGVIEQFF. In nucleotides, the CDR3 is TGTGCCAGCAGCGGAGGGGTAATTGAGCAGTTCTTC.

The chain carries TRBV6-5 and TRBJ2-1; maybe TRBD2 (5 bases). Looked up from germline, CDR1 is MNHEY and CDR2 is SVGAGI. This CDR3 contains 13 residues. Trimming left V 3 bases short and J 8 bases short, with 11 bases between. The CDR3 reads CASSYTTGDEQFF. The CDR3 DNA reads TGTGCCAGCAGTTATACTACCGGGGATGAGCAGTTCTTC.

This sequence joins TRBV7-7 and TRBJ2-5; 8 positions match TRBD2. Germline V lookup: CDR1 SSHAT, CDR2 FNYEAQ (reference sequence). V dropped 6 bases and J dropped 4; count of bases not matched to a gene: 7. The CDR3 totals 14 residues. The CDR3 sequence is CASRSPRGGETQYF. As DNA, the CDR3 is TGTGCCAGCAGGTCTCCCCGGGGGGGAGAGACCCAGTACTTC.

V is TRBV7-8 and J is TRBJ2-1; tentative D call: TRBD1 (7 bases). The germline CDR1 and CDR2 sequences are SGHVS and FQNEAQ. The CDR3 is made up of 18 amino acids. The V end lost 4 bases, the J end lost 8 bases, and 27 bases lay between the germline ends. The CDR3 DNA follows: TGTGCCAGCAGCTACCCTCTTAGGGCAGGGGGGATTAGCGATGAGCAGTTCTTC. This sequence encodes CASSYPLRAGGISDEQFF.

The J gene is TRBJ1-5, the V gene TRBV19, with 7 bases matching TRBD1. The CDR3 spans 14 residues. Germline CDR1 is LNHDA and CDR2 is SQIVND (reference sequence). With V trimmed by 3 bases and J by 5 bases, 4 bases remained unmatched. CDR3 nucleotide sequence: TGTGCCAGTAGTATGGAAGGGGGCGATCAGCCCCAGCATTTT. Translation gives CASSMEGGDQPQHF. Full variable domain (missing parts from reference TRBV19 and TRBJ1-5): DGGITQSPKYLFRKEGQNVTLSCEQNLNHDAMYWYRQDPGQGLRLIYYSQIVNDFQKGDIAEGYSVSREKKESFPLTVTSAQKNPTAFYLCASSMEGGDQPQHFGDGTRLSIL.

Remarks on this clone: Germline is not matched at one junction end, which may reflect a read error. The J gene is TRBJ2-7, the V gene TRBV9; TRBD1 agrees at 9 bases. The CDR3 extends over 14 amino acids. Germline loops: CDR1 SGDLS, CDR2 YYNGEE. CDR3 sequence reads: CASNVADRGHEQYF. As DNA, the CDR3 is TGTGCCAGCAACGTAGCGGACAGGGGCCACGAGCAGTACTTC. The full variable domain, completed using reference TRBV9 and TRBJ2-7, is DSGVTQTPKHLITATGQRVTLRCSPRSGDLSVYWYQQSLDQGLQFLIQYYNGEERAKGNILERFSAQQFPDLHSELNLSSLELGDSALYFCASNVADRGHEQYFGPGTRLTVT.

This clone has just one count. The chain joins TRBV2 to TRBJ2-5; 7 nucleotides agree with TRBD2. Unmatched junction bases numbered 3, after V lost 6 bases and J lost 2 bases. The germline gives CDR1 SNHLY, CDR2 FYNNEI. The CDR3 contains 13 residues. In nucleotides, the CDR3 is TGTGCCAGCAGGCGGGACTATCAAGAGACCCAGTACTTC. This translates into CASRRDYQETQYF.